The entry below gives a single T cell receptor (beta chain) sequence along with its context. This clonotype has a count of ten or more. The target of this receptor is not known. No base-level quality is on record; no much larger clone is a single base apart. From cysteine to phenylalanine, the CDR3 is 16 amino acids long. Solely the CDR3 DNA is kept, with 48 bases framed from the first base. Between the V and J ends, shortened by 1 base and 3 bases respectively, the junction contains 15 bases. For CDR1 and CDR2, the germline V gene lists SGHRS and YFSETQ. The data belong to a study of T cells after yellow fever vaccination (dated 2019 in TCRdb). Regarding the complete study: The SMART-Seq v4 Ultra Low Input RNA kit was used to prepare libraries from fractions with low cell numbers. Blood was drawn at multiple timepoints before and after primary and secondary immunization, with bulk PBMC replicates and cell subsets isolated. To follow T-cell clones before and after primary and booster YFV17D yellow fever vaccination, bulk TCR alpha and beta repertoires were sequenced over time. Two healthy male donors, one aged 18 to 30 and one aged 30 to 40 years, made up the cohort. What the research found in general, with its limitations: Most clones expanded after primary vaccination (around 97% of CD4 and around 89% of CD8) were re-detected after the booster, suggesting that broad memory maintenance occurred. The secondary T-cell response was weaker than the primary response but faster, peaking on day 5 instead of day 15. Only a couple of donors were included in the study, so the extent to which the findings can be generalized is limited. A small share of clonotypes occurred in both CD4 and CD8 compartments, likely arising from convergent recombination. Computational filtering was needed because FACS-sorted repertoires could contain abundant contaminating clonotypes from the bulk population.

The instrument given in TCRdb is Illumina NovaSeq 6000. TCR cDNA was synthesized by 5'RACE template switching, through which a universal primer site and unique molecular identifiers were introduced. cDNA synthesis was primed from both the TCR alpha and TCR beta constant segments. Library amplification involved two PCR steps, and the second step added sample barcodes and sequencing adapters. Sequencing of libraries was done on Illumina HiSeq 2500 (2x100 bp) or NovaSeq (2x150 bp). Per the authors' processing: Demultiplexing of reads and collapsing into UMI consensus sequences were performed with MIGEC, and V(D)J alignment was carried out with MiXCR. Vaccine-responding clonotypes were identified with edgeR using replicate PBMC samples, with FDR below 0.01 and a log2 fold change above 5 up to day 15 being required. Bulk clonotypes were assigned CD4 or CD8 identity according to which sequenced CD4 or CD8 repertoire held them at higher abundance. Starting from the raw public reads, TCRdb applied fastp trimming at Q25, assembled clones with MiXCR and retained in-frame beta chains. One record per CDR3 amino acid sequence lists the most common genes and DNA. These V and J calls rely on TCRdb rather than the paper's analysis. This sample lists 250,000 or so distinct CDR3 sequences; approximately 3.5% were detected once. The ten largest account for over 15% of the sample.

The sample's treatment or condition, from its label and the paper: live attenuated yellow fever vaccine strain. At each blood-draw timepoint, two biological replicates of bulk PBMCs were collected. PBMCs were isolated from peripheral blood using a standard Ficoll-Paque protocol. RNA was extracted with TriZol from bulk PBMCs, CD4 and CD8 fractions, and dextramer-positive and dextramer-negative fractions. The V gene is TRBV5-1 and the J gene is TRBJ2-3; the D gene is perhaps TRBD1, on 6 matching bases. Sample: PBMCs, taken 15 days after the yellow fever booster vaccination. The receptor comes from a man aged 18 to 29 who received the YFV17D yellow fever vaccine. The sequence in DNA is TGCGCCAGCAGCTTGATGTCAGGGGATCAGACAGATACGCAGTATTTT. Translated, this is CASSLMSGDQTDTQYF. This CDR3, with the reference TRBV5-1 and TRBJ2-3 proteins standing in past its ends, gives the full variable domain KAGVTQTPRYLIKTRGQQVTLSCSPISGHRSVSWYQQTPGQGLQFLFEYFSETQRNKGNFPGRFSGRQFSNSRSEMNVSTLELGDSALYLCASSLMSGDQTDTQYFGPGTRLTVL.